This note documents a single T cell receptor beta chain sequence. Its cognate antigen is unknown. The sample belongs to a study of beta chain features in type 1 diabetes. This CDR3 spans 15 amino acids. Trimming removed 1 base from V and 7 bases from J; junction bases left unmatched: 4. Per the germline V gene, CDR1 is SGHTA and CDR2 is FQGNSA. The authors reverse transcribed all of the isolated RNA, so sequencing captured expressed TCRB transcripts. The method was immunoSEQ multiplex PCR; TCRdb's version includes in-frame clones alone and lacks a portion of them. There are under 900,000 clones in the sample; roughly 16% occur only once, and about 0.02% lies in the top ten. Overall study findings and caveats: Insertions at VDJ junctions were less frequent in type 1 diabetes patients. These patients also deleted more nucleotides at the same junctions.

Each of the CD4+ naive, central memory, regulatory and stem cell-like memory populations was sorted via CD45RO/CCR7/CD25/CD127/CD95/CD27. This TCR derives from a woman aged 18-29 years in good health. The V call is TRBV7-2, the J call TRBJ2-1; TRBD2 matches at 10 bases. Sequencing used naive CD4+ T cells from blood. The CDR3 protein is CASSLGSGRINEQFF. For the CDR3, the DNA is TGTGCCAGCAGCTTAGGTAGCGGGAGGATAAATGAGCAGTTCTTC.